Presented here are 30 T cell receptor beta chains from one specimen sequenced in a study of breast tumors, draining lymph nodes, adjacent tissues. Axillary draining lymph nodes of breast cancer patients supplied the node samples. TCRdb re-called the multiplex PCR reads with MiXCR, one entry per CDR3 protein. The sample holds about 180,000 distinct CDR3 sequences, 33% seen once. The specimen was axillary lymph node tissue. Source of these receptors: a female donor with breast cancer. Some clones in this sample may be carry-over from other donors' samples.

This clonotype has a count of ten or more. This may be a read error, as it is one base from a much larger clone. CDR3 protein: CSAGTRERLTSPLHF. CDR3 in DNA: TGCAGTGCTGGGACCAGGGAACGACTAACTTCACCCCTCCACTTT. This chain uses TRBV20-1 with TRBJ1-6; tentative D call: TRBD1 (5 bases). Trimming left V 5 bases short and J 9 bases short, with 20 bases between. Germline V gene lookup returns CDR1 DFQATT and CDR2 SNEGSKA (reference sequence). CDR3 length: 15 residues.

The chain carries TRBV11-2 and TRBJ2-5, with 7 bases matching TRBD1. V was clipped by 2 bases and J by 3 bases; unmatched bases: 3. The germline V gene encodes CDR1 SGHAT and CDR2 FQNNGV. The CDR3 length is 14 residues. The CDR3 loop reads CASSLSGQKETQYF. The CDR3 nucleotides are TGTGCCAGCAGCTTATCGGGACAGAAAGAGACCCAGTACTTC. The entire variable domain, with the rest obtained from reference TRBV11-2 and TRBJ2-5, is as follows: EAGVAQSPRYKIIEKRQSVAFWCNPISGHATLYWYQQILGQGPKLLIQFQNNGVVDDSQLPKDRFSAERLKGVDSTLKIQPAKLEDSAVYLCASSLSGQKETQYFGPGTRLLVL.

The sample holds a few counts of this clonotype. A much larger clone lies a single base off, so this may be a read error. V and J are TRBV14 and TRBJ2-1; D unclear. This CDR3 spans 16 amino acids. Germline V gives CDR1 SGHDN, CDR2 FVKESK. Deletions cut 6 bases from V and 12 bases from J, with 27 bases between. CDR3: CASSINTWDIRDAQFF. Here the CDR3 DNA reads TGTGCCAGCAGTATAAATACTTGGGATATAAGGGATGCGCAGTTCTTC. The variable domain in full, completed from reference TRBV14 and TRBJ2-1, reads EAGVTQFPSHSVIEKGQTVTLRCDPISGHDNLYWYRRVMGKEIKFLLHFVKESKQDESGMPNNRFLAERTGGTYSTLKVQPAELEDSGVYFCASSINTWDIRDAQFFGPGTRLTVL.

This sequence joins TRBV11-2 and TRBJ1-1; no definite D call. This CDR3 comprises 12 residues. V was cut by 5 bases and J by 11 bases, with 15 bases left in between. Germline assignment: CDR1 SGHAT and CDR2 FQNNGV. The CDR3 DNA reads TGTGCCAGCAGCCCCAGCGGTGTATGGGCTTTCTTT. This gives the protein CASSPSGVWAFF.

The table lists this clonotype with many counts. The chain is built from TRBV5-6 and TRBJ1-3, with TRBD1 matching 7 bases. CDR1 and CDR2 from the germline V gene are SGHDT and YYEEEE. V lost 4 bases and J lost 1; bases outside the gene matches: 2. This CDR3 is 14 amino acids long. In DNA form, the CDR3 reads TGTGCCAGCAGCCGGACAGGTTCTGGAAACACCATATATTTT. Amino acid sequence: CASSRTGSGNTIYF.

In its sample, this clonotype was seen once. The genes are TRBV24-1 and TRBJ1-5; a possible D gene is TRBD1 (5 bases). This CDR3 contains 14 residues. Germline CDR1 is KGHDR and CDR2 is SFDVKD. Trimming shortened V by 4 bases and J by 7 bases, and 13 bases separated the two germline ends. CDR3 region: CATSDRRGEQPQHF. The DNA for the CDR3 is TGTGCCACCAGTGACAGGAGGGGCGAGCAGCCCCAGCATTTT.

The V and J genes are TRBV20-1 and TRBJ2-3, with 11 bases aligning to TRBD2. The CDR3 length is 14 residues. Germline lookup yields CDR1 DFQATT and CDR2 SNEGSKA (reference sequence). V trimming: 6 bases; J trimming: 5 bases; junction bases outside the gene matches: 7. The CDR3 DNA reads TGCAGTGCCTGGACTAGCGGGCGGGAAGATACGCAGTATTTT. This codes for CSAWTSGREDTQYF.

The chain uses TRBV12-3 or TRBV12-4 and TRBJ2-6, with a weak D call TRBD2 (6 bases). The CDR3 extends over 21 amino acids. V was cut by 2 bases and J by 0 bases, with 23 bases left in between. CDR3 in amino acids: CASSLLRGVPGLCSGANVLTF. CDR3 DNA sequence: TGTGCCAGCAGTTTATTGCGGGGAGTCCCCGGGCTGTGCTCTGGGGCCAACGTCCTGACTTTC.

The chain joins TRBV24-1 to TRBJ2-1; TRBD2 matches 9 bases. The trim removed 5 bases at V and 6 bases at J, leaving 4 bases unmatched. The CDR3 totals 14 residues. Per germline, CDR1 KGHDR and CDR2 SFDVKD. The chain's CDR3 is CATSVRTSANEQFF. The CDR3 DNA reads TGTGCCACCAGTGTCAGGACTAGCGCCAATGAGCAGTTCTTC.

This clonotype was observed at least ten times. The chain joins TRBV2 to TRBJ1-6, with 7 bases that match TRBD1. Germline CDR1 is SNHLY and CDR2 is FYNNEI. This CDR3 has 13 residues. The trim removed 6 bases at V and 10 bases at J, leaving 6 bases unmatched. The CDR3: CASRVTGDSPLHF. CDR3 DNA: TGTGCCAGCAGGGTTACAGGGGACTCACCCCTCCACTTT.

This clonotype was seen at least ten times. The chain couples TRBV10-3 to TRBJ2-1; a possible D gene is TRBD2 (7 bases). V lost 7 bases, J lost 5 bases, and 15 bases lay in between. CDR1 is ENHRY and CDR2 is SYGVKD in the germline V gene. The CDR3 is 14 residues long. Here the CDR3 reads CAIKGGGEDNEQFF. CDR3 sequence (DNA): TGTGCCATCAAGGGGGGGGGCGAGGACAATGAGCAGTTCTTC.

The chain carries TRBV10-3 and TRBJ2-6, with D perhaps assigned TRBD1 or TRBD2 (5 bases each). Per the germline V gene, CDR1 is ENHRY and CDR2 is SYGVKD. The CDR3 runs 17 residues. V lost 5 bases to trimming and J lost 0 bases, with 14 bases between them. The CDR3 region has the DNA TGTGCCATCAGTCCGGCAGGGAGCACCTCTGGGGCCAACGTCCTGACTTTC. Its translation is CAISPAGSTSGANVLTF.

The genes are TRBV12-3 or TRBV12-4 and TRBJ2-7, with TRBD1 matching over 10 bases. This CDR3 is 13 amino acids long. Trimming took 9 bases from V and 2 from J; bases not matched to a gene: 4. Written as DNA, the CDR3 is TGTGCCAGAGGGGACAGGGGAACCTACGAGCAGTACTTC. Protein sequence: CARGDRGTYEQYF.

Many counts were recorded for this clonotype. V and J are TRBV2 and TRBJ1-6; D is undetermined. Germline lookup yields CDR1 SNHLY and CDR2 FYNNEI. Trimming left V 7 bases short and J 3 bases short, with 13 bases between. The length of the CDR3 is 15 residues. CDR3 sequence (DNA): TGTGCCAGCATTTCGGATGCAGGCTATAATTCACCCCTCCACTTT. This gives the protein CASISDAGYNSPLHF.

This clonotype was observed at least ten times. The V gene is TRBV5-6, the J gene TRBJ2-1; no clear D gene. Trimming pared 4 bases from V and 11 bases from J, leaving 19 bases between. This CDR3 is built from 14 residues. The germline V gene has CDR1 SGHDT and CDR2 YYEEEE. DNA of the CDR3: TGTGCCAGCAGCACACGGATCTTTACTCTAAAGCAGTTCTTC. Protein product: CASSTRIFTLKQFF.

This sequence joins TRBV6-6 and TRBJ2-5; TRBD1 is a possible D gene (5 bases). V was pared by 5 bases and J by 2 bases, with 9 bases between. The CDR3 is 13 amino acids. Per germline, CDR1 MNHNY and CDR2 SVGAGI (reference sequence). The CDR3 spells CASSLRTQETQYF. The CDR3 DNA sequence: TGTGCCAGCAGTCTACGGACACAAGAGACCCAGTACTTC.

Only a few counts were recorded for this clonotype. A much larger clone differs by one base, so this may be a read error. Given the absence of the conserved phenylalanine or tryptophan at the CDR3 end, a read error is likely. V is TRBV20-1 and J is TRBJ2-1; no reliable D call. V was pared by 2 bases and J by 13 bases, with 9 bases between. CDR3 length: 10 residues. The germline V gene encodes CDR1 DFQATT and CDR2 SNEGSKA (reference sequence). CDR3 sequence: CSARSLDQFS. CDR3 nucleotide sequence: TGCAGTGCTAGATCGCTAGACCAGTTCTCC.

This clonotype was found many times. The chain recombines TRBV20-1 with TRBJ1-4; D is uncertain. Germline V CDR1 and CDR2: DFQATT, SNEGSKA (reference sequence). The CDR3 is 15 residues long. The V gene lost 0 bases and the J gene lost 10 bases, with 18 bases spanning the gap. The CDR3 DNA reads as TGCAGTGCTAGAGATCCTGGACTCCGTCCGGGAAAACTGTTTTTT. The encoded protein is CSARDPGLRPGKLFF.

At least ten counts were recorded for this clonotype. The chain links TRBV24-1 to TRBJ2-3; D remains unclear. Trimming pared 7 bases from V and 0 bases from J, leaving 13 bases between. The CDR3 runs 15 residues. Germline V gene data show CDR1 as KGHDR and CDR2 as SFDVKD. The CDR3 here is CATRGRFSSTDTQYF. For the CDR3, the DNA is TGTGCCACCAGGGGAAGGTTTTCTAGCACAGATACGCAGTATTTT.

A remark on this clonotype: A clone one base away is much larger, so this may be a read error. J is TRBJ2-6 and V is TRBV6-4; D unclear. Trimming took off 6 bases at V and 3 bases at J, with 24 bases between the two ends. CDR1 is MRHNA and CDR2 is SNTAGT in the germline V gene. This CDR3 has 19 residues. CDR3 sequence: CASSPIVPTPVVGANVLTF. The CDR3 nucleotides are TGTGCCAGCAGCCCGATCGTACCGACTCCGGTGGTTGGGGCCAACGTCCTGACTTTC.

This clonotype was found a few times. The junction differs from germline at one of its ends, possibly a read error. This chain uses TRBV5-1 with TRBJ1-2, with 7 positions matching TRBD1. The CDR3 loop spans 14 amino acids. The germline gives CDR1 SGHRS, CDR2 YFSETQ. CDR3 protein: CAGSLSQGTNGYTF. CDR3 nucleotides: TGCGCCGGCAGCTTGTCACAGGGGACCAATGGCTACACCTTC.

About this clonotype: A read error may be the cause here, since a much bigger clone is one base away. The chain joins TRBV25-1 to TRBJ1-5; 9 nucleotides line up with TRBD1. Germline CDR1 reads MGHDK; CDR2 reads SYGVNS. This CDR3 spans 15 amino acids. CDR3: CASSPTGGSNQPRHF. The CDR3 DNA is TGTGCCAGCTCTCCGACAGGGGGTAGCAATCAGCCCCGGCATTTT. The full variable domain, in which reference TRBV25-1 and TRBJ1-5 provide the parts outside the CDR3, is EADIYQTPRYLVIGTGKKITLECSQTMGHDKMYWYQQDPGMELHLIHYSYGVNSTEKGDLSSESTVSRIRTEHFPLTLESARPSHTSQYLCASSPTGGSNQPRHFGDGTRLSIL.

This clonotype was picked up many times. V usage is TRBV7-2 and J usage is TRBJ2-2; TRBD2 matches at 8 bases. This CDR3 is built from 15 residues. V dropped 5 bases and J dropped 1; count of bases not matched to a gene: 3. Germline V lookup: CDR1 SGHTA, CDR2 FQGNSA. This CDR3 is CASSLSGRNTGELFF. The CDR3 DNA sequence: TGTGCCAGCAGCCTGAGCGGGAGGAACACCGGGGAGCTGTTTTTT.

About this clonotype: In this CDR3 the conserved last residue, phenylalanine or tryptophan, is missing, so a read error is likely. The chain recombines TRBV7-3 with TRBJ1-2; D not certain. The CDR3 spans 14 residues. Trimming removed 5 bases from V and 3 bases from J, with 13 bases in between. CDR1 SGHTA and CDR2 FQGTGA come from the germline V gene. This CDR3 reads CASSPSGADYGYTL. As DNA, the CDR3 is TGTGCCAGCAGCCCGTCCGGAGCGGACTATGGCTACACCCTC.

The V gene is TRBV28, the J gene TRBJ1-5, with 9 bases that match TRBD1. There are 13 residues in the CDR3. The germline V gene encodes CDR1 MDHEN and CDR2 SYDVKM. Trimming at V came to 6 bases and at J to 7 bases, leaving 4 bases not matched to a gene. As DNA, the CDR3 is TGTGCCAGCAGCAACAGGGGGCTACAGCCCCAGCATTTT. Translation gives CASSNRGLQPQHF.

The J gene is TRBJ1-2, the V gene TRBV5-1, with D unresolved. Deletions cut 1 base from V and 8 bases from J, with 3 bases between. The V gene's germline CDR1 is SGHRS and CDR2 YFSETQ. CDR3 length: 10 amino acids. The CDR3 sequence: CASSLLGYTF. CDR3 nucleotides: TGCGCCAGCAGCTTGTTGGGCTACACCTTC. The whole variable domain, filled in from reference TRBV5-1 and TRBJ1-2, reads KAGVTQTPRYLIKTRGQQVTLSCSPISGHRSVSWYQQTPGQGLQFLFEYFSETQRNKGNFPGRFSGRQFSNSRSEMNVSTLELGDSALYLCASSLLGYTFGSGTRLTVV.

This clonotype appeared a single time. The final CDR3 position lacks the conserved phenylalanine or tryptophan, pointing to a likely read error. This chain joins TRBV20-1 and TRBJ2-7; D ambiguous. This CDR3 is built from 14 residues. CDR1 is DFQATT and CDR2 is SNEGSKA in the germline V gene (reference sequence). Trimming pared 6 bases from V and 2 bases from J, leaving 17 bases between. The CDR3 sequence is CSAIHPGKPYEQYL. CDR3 in DNA: TGCAGTGCAATCCATCCGGGCAAGCCCTACGAGCAGTACCTC.

Comment on this clonotype: The missing conserved phenylalanine or tryptophan at the end of this CDR3 makes a read error likely. The V call is TRBV6-5, the J call TRBJ2-1, with D possibly TRBD2 on 6 matching bases. The CDR3 length is 17 residues. V was shortened by 6 bases and J by 7 bases, with 25 bases between the two germline ends. CDR1 is MNHEY and CDR2 is SVGAGI in the germline V gene. CDR3 region: CASRTEQAGLRPNEQFL. CDR3 bases: TGTGCCAGCAGGACTGAACAAGCGGGCCTCCGCCCTAATGAGCAGTTCCTC.

This clonotype appeared a single time. A junction end diverges from the germline sequence, so it may reflect a read error. The rearrangement links TRBV20-1 to TRBJ2-2; the D gene is possibly TRBD1 (6 bases). Germline V gene data show CDR1 as DFQATT and CDR2 as SNEGSKA (reference sequence). The CDR3 runs 14 residues. This CDR3 is CSAVDRPNTGELLF. The CDR3, as DNA: TGCAGTGCTGTCGACAGGCCGAACACCGGGGAGCTGCTTTTT.

This clonotype showed up just a few times. This may be a read error: a much more frequent sequence differs by one nucleotide. The conserved closing phenylalanine or tryptophan is absent in this CDR3, likely reflecting a read error. The rearrangement links TRBV14 to TRBJ2-1; D ambiguous. CDR1 is SGHDN, CDR2 FVKESK, per germline. The CDR3 is 13 residues long. The V and J ends lost 1 base and 4 bases respectively, with 5 bases between them. CDR3 protein: CASSQVGYNEQFS. The CDR3 DNA sequence: TGTGCCAGCAGCCAAGTAGGGTACAATGAGCAGTTCTCC.